A selection of T cell receptor beta chains follows, all from one sample in a study of CD8 T cells in Susac syndrome. MiXCR was run by TCRdb on the immunoSEQ multiplex PCR reads, yielding one entry per CDR3 protein. The table records 100,000 to 150,000 distinct CDR3 sequences, roughly 94% of them present only once. The sample was CD4+ T cells from PBMCs. These receptors came from a human donor with multiple sclerosis. The CDR3 runs from the conserved cysteine through the conserved F or W. A D gene is named only where the DNA matches it firmly. Rows give clone size only sometimes, using once, few, many, or a class for an expanded clone.

TRBJ2-3	NA	TRBV7-2	NA	CASSFRRLDTQYF	TGTGCCAGCAGCTTTCGACGACTAGATACGCAGTATTTT
TRBJ2-1	NA	TRBV15	NA	CATSRPLVDEQFF	TGTGCCACCAGCAGACCATTAGTCGATGAGCAGTTCTTC
TRBJ1-2	NA	TRBV6-1	NA	CASSDEGRNYGYTF	TGTGCCAGCAGTGATGAAGGGAGAAACTATGGCTACACCTTC
TRBJ2-1	NA	TRBV2	NA	CASSEGAGSYGEQFF	TGTGCCAGCAGTGAAGGGGCAGGGAGCTACGGTGAGCAGTTCTTC
TRBJ1-5	NA	TRBV30	NA	CAWSERGRQPQHF	TGTGCCTGGAGTGAGAGGGGACGTCAGCCCCAGCATTTT
TRBJ2-7	NA	TRBV12-1	NA	CASSFCWEQYF	TGTGCCAGCAGCTTTTGCTGGGAGCAGTACTTC
TRBJ1-3	once	TRBV6-1	NA	CASSDAGAGNTIYF	TGTGCCAGCAGTGATGCCGGGGCTGGAAACACCATATATTTT
TRBJ1-2	NA	TRBV15	NA	CATSRVASGYTF	TGTGCCACCAGCAGAGTTGCTTCGGGCTACACCTTC
TRBJ2-1	NA	TRBV5-6	NA	CASSFPGPGDNEQFF	TGTGCCAGCAGCTTTCCGGGACCCGGGGACAATGAGCAGTTCTTC
TRBJ2-7	NA	TRBV7-2	NA	CASSLAREQYF	TGTGCCAGCAGCTTAGCTCGAGAGCAGTACTTC
TRBJ2-2	NA	TRBV6-1	TRBD2	CASSESLAGGTGELFF	TGTGCCAGCAGTGAATCCCTAGCGGGAGGGACCGGGGAGCTGTTTTTT
TRBJ2-5	once	TRBV6-5	NA	CASSYKGETQYF	TGTGCCAGCAGTTATAAGGGGGAGACCCAGTACTTC
TRBJ2-1	NA	TRBV24-1	TRBD1	CATGDRGGREQFF	TGTGCCACGGGCGACAGGGGAGGAAGGGAGCAGTTCTTC
TRBJ1-2	NA	TRBV9	NA	CASSVSGSYGYTF	TGTGCCAGCAGCGTGAGTGGTTCATATGGCTACACCTTC
TRBJ1-2	NA	TRBV20-1	NA	CSARVSGAGGYTF	TGCAGTGCTAGAGTATCCGGTGCGGGAGGCTACACCTTC
TRBJ2-4	NA	TRBV6-5	TRBD2	CASSYSPRELGKNIQYF	TGTGCCAGCAGTTACTCGCCGCGGGAGCTAGGCAAAAACATTCAGTACTTC
TRBJ2-2	NA	TRBV5-4	NA	CASSLTGVTTGELFF	TGTGCCAGCAGCTTGACGGGAGTTACCACCGGGGAGCTGTTTTTT
TRBJ2-6	NA	TRBV2	NA	CASSWEGTGANVLTF	TGTGCCAGCAGTTGGGAAGGGACTGGGGCCAACGTCCTGACTTTC
TRBJ2-7	NA	TRBV20-1	NA	CSVSSDRLPYEQYF	TGCAGTGTTTCCTCTGACAGGCTGCCCTACGAGCAGTACTTC
TRBJ2-7	NA	TRBV2	NA	CASSAGTLPSYEQYF	TGTGCCAGCAGTGCGGGCACCCTACCCTCCTACGAGCAGTACTTC
TRBJ1-1	NA	TRBV5-4	NA	CASSLPTGQAEAFF	TGTGCCAGCAGCTTGCCAACGGGACAAGCTGAAGCTTTCTTT
TRBJ2-7	NA	TRBV12-3/TRBV12-4	NA	CASSSGAYEQYF	TGTGCCAGCAGCTCCGGGGCCTACGAGCAGTACTTC
TRBJ1-2	NA	TRBV5-6	NA	CASSFGKSSYGYTF	TGTGCCAGCAGCTTTGGAAAGTCCAGCTATGGCTACACCTTC
TRBJ2-1	NA	TRBV2	TRBD2	CASSGTSGGAQSDEQFF	TGTGCCAGCAGTGGGACTAGCGGGGGGGCCCAGTCTGATGAGCAGTTCTTC
TRBJ1-2	once	TRBV12-3/TRBV12-4	NA	CASSPQGIGAYGYTF	TGTGCCAGCAGCCCCCAGGGGATTGGGGCATATGGCTACACCTTC
TRBJ1-2	NA	TRBV27	NA	CASSFTGNGYTF	TGTGCCAGCAGTTTTACAGGGAATGGCTACACCTTC
TRBJ1-2	NA	TRBV7-2	NA	CASSLAGDLRGYTF	TGTGCCAGCAGCTTAGCAGGGGACCTTAGAGGCTACACCTTC
TRBJ1-4	NA	TRBV30	TRBD1	CAWSPGQGRFEKLFF	TGTGCCTGGAGTCCCGGACAGGGGCGGTTTGAAAAACTGTTTTTT
TRBJ2-7	NA	TRBV29-1	TRBD2	CSVEVAGVFEQYF	TGCAGCGTTGAAGTAGCGGGGGTCTTCGAGCAGTACTTC
TRBJ2-1	NA	TRBV12-3/TRBV12-4	TRBD2	CANTRLAGPGEQFF	TGTGCCAACACCCGACTAGCGGGGCCGGGTGAGCAGTTCTTC
TRBJ1-2	NA	TRBV3-1	NA	CASSQSAGLYGYTF	TGTGCCAGCAGCCAAAGCGCAGGGCTATATGGCTACACCTTC
TRBJ2-1	NA	TRBV5-1	TRBD2	CASTGTSGSLPSYNEQFF	TGCGCCAGCACCGGGACTAGCGGGAGCCTCCCCTCCTACAATGAGCAGTTCTTC
TRBJ1-1	NA	TRBV27	NA	CASSVGTGIEAFF	TGTGCCAGCAGTGTAGGTACGGGGATTGAAGCTTTCTTT
TRBJ2-3	NA	TRBV7-2	TRBD2	CASSSSGGAQDTQYF	TGTGCCAGCAGCTCCAGCGGGGGGGCCCAAGATACGCAGTATTTT
TRBJ2-5	NA	TRBV6-1	NA	CASSVQIQETQYF	TGTGCCAGCAGTGTCCAGATTCAAGAGACCCAGTACTTC
TRBJ2-3	NA	TRBV7-6	TRBD2	CASSTLAGKDTQYF	TGTGCCAGCAGCACACTAGCGGGAAAAGATACGCAGTATTTT
TRBJ1-1	NA	TRBV27	NA	CASSSSPQGTEAFF	TGTGCCAGCAGTTCGTCTCCTCAGGGGACTGAAGCTTTCTTT
TRBJ2-1	NA	TRBV6-5	NA	CASSPFLGAYNEQFF	TGTGCCAGCAGCCCCTTCCTGGGGGCCTACAATGAGCAGTTCTTC
TRBJ2-2	NA	TRBV30	TRBD2	CAGGLAGGFDTGELFF	TGTGCCGGGGGACTAGCGGGAGGTTTTGACACCGGGGAGCTGTTTTTT
TRBJ1-3	NA	TRBV5-1	NA	CASSLDALGGNTIYF	TGCGCCAGCAGCTTGGACGCGCTGGGTGGAAACACCATATATTTT
TRBJ2-4	NA	TRBV5-6	NA	CASSWEQLNIQYF	TGTGCCAGCAGCTGGGAGCAGCTCAACATTCAGTACTTC
TRBJ1-5	NA	TRBV30	NA	CAWSLAGDQPQHF	TGTGCCTGGAGTTTAGCGGGGGATCAGCCCCAGCATTTT
TRBJ1-1	NA	TRBV27	TRBD1	CASSPPGTGGRNTEAFF	TGTGCCAGCAGCCCGCCCGGGACAGGGGGCCGAAACACTGAAGCTTTCTTT
TRBJ2-3	NA	TRBV5-1	TRBD1	CATTTGGTDTQYF	TGCGCCACCACGACAGGGGGCACAGATACGCAGTATTTT
TRBJ1-6	NA	TRBV30	NA	CAWNPGLSRSPLHF	TGTGCCTGGAATCCTGGACTATCGAGATCACCCCTCCACTTT
TRBJ1-4	NA	TRBV28	NA	CASSAGPSNEKLFF	TGTGCCAGCAGTGCGGGGCCCTCTAATGAAAAACTGTTTTTT
TRBJ2-3	NA	TRBV20-1	NA	CSARDWTAGNTDTQYF	TGCAGTGCTAGAGATTGGACCGCGGGGAACACAGATACGCAGTATTTT
TRBJ1-2	NA	TRBV23-1	NA	CATTRGPRGYTF	TGCGCCACCACAAGGGGACCGAGGGGCTACACCTTC
TRBJ1-1	NA	TRBV6-5	NA	CASSFDSAGLNTEAFF	TGTGCCAGCAGTTTCGATTCCGCGGGTTTGAACACTGAAGCTTTCTTT
TRBJ2-4	NA	TRBV2	NA	CASGAPLAKNIQYF	TGTGCCAGCGGGGCACCTCTAGCCAAAAACATTCAGTACTTC
TRBJ2-5	NA	TRBV3-1	NA	CASSQGQGHQYF	TGTGCCAGCAGCCAAGGTCAGGGGCACCAGTACTTC
TRBJ2-5	NA	TRBV4-2	NA	CASSQESQGSRETQYF	TGTGCCAGCAGCCAAGAGTCGCAGGGATCTCGGGAGACCCAGTACTTC
TRBJ2-7	NA	TRBV6-5	NA	CASSTGTGAEEQYF	TGTGCCAGCAGTACGGGGACGGGGGCGGAGGAGCAGTACTTC